This T cell receptor (beta chain) was obtained from a study of Graves' ophthalmopathy and Graves' hyperthyroidism. This clonotype was observed many times. If patients had other autoimmune diseases, uncontrolled infections, pregnancy or lactation, they were excluded. The CDR3 covers 14 residues. V was pared by 1 base and J by 6 bases, with 12 bases between. Germline V gene sequence: CDR1 MNHEY, CDR2 SVGAGI. The sequenced template was RNA, covering the TCR beta CDR3 region. The first-round RT-PCR employed HTBI primers together with the Qiagen OneStep RT-PCR kit. A multiplex PCR was then performed as the second round. One entry per CDR3 protein, called by TCRdb with MiXCR from the multiplex PCR reads. Of about 370,000 distinct CDR3 sequences in the sample, around 18% are singletons; the top ten hold 1.5% to 2%.

Sequencing used peripheral blood. The receptor comes from a woman younger than 30 with Graves' ophthalmopathy. This chain connects TRBV6-5 to TRBJ1-1; perhaps TRBD1 as D (6 bases). This chain's CDR3 is CASSYFQGRAEAFF. CDR3 in DNA: TGTGCCAGCAGTTACTTCCAGGGGCGCGCTGAAGCTTTCTTT.